This entry lists 8 T cell receptor beta chains sequenced from one sample in a study of T cell responses to AZD1222 COVID-19 vaccine. Libraries were prepared by immunoSEQ multiplex PCR; TCRdb keeps only in-frame clonotypes and omits some of them. The sample lists 150,000 or so clones; 70% to 90% were seen once. The sample in question was peripheral blood, obtained on day 0 of AZD1222 vaccination. The receptors here all came from an adult in good health.

This clone was detected a few times. The CDR3 loop reads CASSPQLVGQGSYEQYF. In nucleotides, the CDR3 is TGTGCCAGCAGTCCACAGCTCGTCGGACAGGGATCCTACGAGCAGTACTTC. V usage is TRBV6-6 and J usage is TRBJ2-7, with 8 bases identical to TRBD1. The CDR3 extends over 17 amino acids. The junction had 13 bases not matched to a gene; V was cut back by 5 bases and J by 1 base. Germline CDR1 reads MNHNY; CDR2 reads SVGAGI (reference sequence).

The V and J genes are TRBV7-2 and TRBJ2-4; D uncertain. The CDR3 covers 16 residues. V lost 6 bases and J lost 0, with 15 bases in between. Germline V CDR1 and CDR2: SGHTA, FQGNSA. This chain's CDR3 is CASSYTVLLAKNIQYF. The CDR3 DNA reads TGTGCCAGCAGTTACACCGTTCTTCTAGCCAAAAACATTCAGTACTTC.

This chain links TRBV7-9 with TRBJ2-3, with a possible D match to TRBD1 (6 bases). CDR1 and CDR2 (germline): SEHNR, FQNEAQ (reference sequence). The V and J ends lost 1 base and 0 bases respectively, with 11 bases between them. The CDR3 is made up of 16 amino acids. This CDR3 is CASSLGLGGSTDTQYF. Written as DNA, the CDR3 is TGTGCCAGCAGCTTAGGGTTAGGGGGAAGCACAGATACGCAGTATTTT. Combining the CDR3 with reference TRBV7-9 and TRBJ2-3 gives the whole variable domain DTGVSQNPRHKITKRGQNVTFRCDPISEHNRLYWYRQTLGQGPEFLTYFQNEAQLEKSRLLSDRFSAERPKGSFSTLEIQRTEQGDSAMYLCASSLGLGGSTDTQYFGPGTRLTVL.

V and J are TRBV19 and TRBJ1-2; the D is unclear. In germline, CDR1 is LNHDA, CDR2 SQIVND (reference sequence). Deletions cut 7 bases from V and 7 bases from J, with 22 bases between. CDR3 length: 15 residues. The CDR3 sequence: CASTRRMREGRGYTF. The CDR3 DNA follows: TGTGCCAGTACCCGAAGGATGAGGGAGGGCCGTGGCTACACCTTC.

The chain links TRBV30 to TRBJ2-1; TRBD2 agrees at 13 bases. J gave up 7 bases and V 8 bases, and 5 bases lay outside the gene matches. This CDR3 comprises 13 residues. The germline V gene encodes CDR1 GTSNPN and CDR2 SVGIG (reference sequence). CDR3: CARTSGRPNEQFF. CDR3 DNA: TGTGCCCGGACTAGCGGGAGACCTAATGAGCAGTTCTTC.

This clone occurred a few times. The chain is built from TRBV7-9 and TRBJ2-3; the match to TRBD1 covers 9 bases. The germline V gene has CDR1 SEHNR and CDR2 FQNEAQ (reference sequence). There are 14 residues in the CDR3. The J segment lost 3 bases and the V segment lost 5 bases, leaving 3 bases of the junction unmatched. Written as DNA, the CDR3 is TGTGCCAGCAGCGTCGGGACAGGGACAGATACGCAGTATTTT. Protein sequence: CASSVGTGTDTQYF.

The chain joins TRBV30 to TRBJ1-3; possible D gene TRBD1, 6 bases. The CDR3 runs 15 residues. The germline CDR1 and CDR2 sequences are GTSNPN and SVGIG (reference sequence). Trimming cost V 4 bases and J 0 bases, with 13 bases left between them. The CDR3 nucleotides are TGTGCCTGGACTGGCAGGGGAAGCTCTGGAAACACCATATATTTT. Amino acids: CAWTGRGSSGNTIYF.

V usage is TRBV11-2 and J usage is TRBJ2-7, with D tentatively TRBD1 or TRBD2 (5 bases each). V dropped 5 bases and J dropped 2 bases, with 13 bases sitting between them. Germline V gene sequence: CDR1 SGHAT, CDR2 FQNNGV. The CDR3 runs 14 residues. This CDR3 reads CASSPGRMTYEQYF. DNA of the CDR3: TGTGCCAGCAGCCCGGGACGGATGACCTACGAGCAGTACTTC. The full variable domain, rest sourced from reference TRBV11-2 and TRBJ2-7, is EAGVAQSPRYKIIEKRQSVAFWCNPISGHATLYWYQQILGQGPKLLIQFQNNGVVDDSQLPKDRFSAERLKGVDSTLKIQPAKLEDSAVYLCASSPGRMTYEQYFGPGTRLTVT.